The 10 T cell receptor beta chains reported below all come from one sample, sequenced in a study of cytomegalovirus exposure and HLA in healthy donors. PCR used 60 Vbeta primers and 13 Jbeta primers. Clones were read by immunoSEQ multiplex PCR, and TCRdb kept only the in-frame ones, dropping some. The table includes about 150,000 clones, about 88% detected once. The sample was PBMCs. The receptors here all came from a young woman in good health and CMV-seronegative.

This clone appeared once. This chain uses TRBV2 with TRBJ2-1; D not certain. Germline loops: CDR1 SNHLY, CDR2 FYNNEI. The CDR3 length is 15 residues. V was trimmed by 3 bases and J by 4 bases, leaving 13 bases between them. The CDR3 protein is CASSDLAAQYNEQFF. The CDR3 DNA reads TGTGCCAGCAGTGACCTTGCGGCCCAGTACAATGAGCAGTTCTTC.

This clone was recorded only once. The rearrangement joins TRBV7-9 to TRBJ2-1, with D possibly TRBD1 on 6 matching bases. Per germline, CDR1 SEHNR and CDR2 FQNEAQ (reference sequence). The CDR3 is 18 amino acids. Trimming left V 5 bases short and J 0 bases short, with 20 bases between. In DNA form, the CDR3 reads TGTGCCAGCAGCCCAGTCAGGGGCGGGCTCAACTCCTACAATGAGCAGTTCTTC. Amino acid sequence: CASSPVRGGLNSYNEQFF. Variable domain in full (rest from reference TRBV7-9 and TRBJ2-1): DTGVSQNPRHKITKRGQNVTFRCDPISEHNRLYWYRQTLGQGPEFLTYFQNEAQLEKSRLLSDRFSAERPKGSFSTLEIQRTEQGDSAMYLCASSPVRGGLNSYNEQFFGPGTRLTVL.

The chain recombines TRBV5-4 with TRBJ1-2; possibly TRBD1 for D (5 bases). This CDR3 is built from 13 residues. Between the trimmed V and J ends, which lost 4 bases and 2 bases, there was a span of 9 bases. The V gene's germline CDR1 is SGHNT and CDR2 YYREEE (reference sequence). CDR3 sequence reads: CASSAQGNYGYTF. As DNA, the CDR3 is TGTGCCAGCAGCGCGCAGGGAAACTATGGCTACACCTTC.

The rearrangement links TRBV7-2 to TRBJ1-6, with 8 nucleotides matching TRBD1. The CDR3 extends over 14 amino acids. Germline CDR1 reads SGHTA; CDR2 reads FQGNSA. J gave up 9 bases and V 4 bases, and 5 bases lay outside the gene matches. The CDR3 region is CASSSGQGGSPLHF. CDR3 nucleotide sequence: TGTGCCAGCAGCTCCGGACAGGGAGGTTCACCCCTCCACTTT.

The chain recombines TRBV2 with TRBJ1-5; a possible D gene is TRBD1 (6 bases). V lost 10 bases to trimming and J lost 3 bases, with 19 bases between them. This CDR3 has 15 residues. Per the germline V gene, CDR1 is SNHLY and CDR2 is FYNNEI. The CDR3 coding sequence is TGTGCCACCAATACAGGGTCTGGAGACAATCAGCCCCAGCATTTT. Protein sequence: CATNTGSGDNQPQHF.

The gene calls are TRBV7-2 and TRBJ2-5; 12 nucleotides agree with TRBD2. CDR3 length: 15 amino acids. Trimming at V came to 6 bases and at J to 4 bases, leaving 6 bases not matched to a gene. The V gene's germline CDR1 is SGHTA and CDR2 FQGNSA. CDR3 protein: CASRASGGASETQYF. The CDR3 coding sequence is TGTGCCAGCAGGGCTAGCGGGGGGGCCTCAGAGACCCAGTACTTC.

V gene TRBV27 combines with J gene TRBJ2-7; TRBD1 agrees at 12 bases. Germline V CDR1 and CDR2: MNHEY, SMNVEV (reference sequence). The CDR3 spans 14 residues. The junction had 12 bases not matched to a gene; V was cut back by 11 bases and J by 7 bases. The CDR3 DNA is TGTGCCGCACGCCCGGGGACAGGGGGCGGGGAGCAGTACTTC. Its translation is CAARPGTGGGEQYF.

This rearrangement joins TRBV15 to TRBJ1-2; no clear D. The CDR3 contains 13 residues. The V end lost 5 bases, the J end lost 4 bases, and 11 bases lay between the germline ends. Germline V gene sequence: CDR1 LNHNV, CDR2 YYDKDF (reference sequence). The CDR3 DNA follows: TGTGCCACCAGCGAGCCAGGTGGCTATGGCTACACCTTC. Its protein is CATSEPGGYGYTF. The full variable domain, in which reference TRBV15 and TRBJ1-2 provide the parts outside the CDR3, is DAMVIQNPRYQVTQFGKPVTLSCSQTLNHNVMYWYQQKSSQAPKLLFHYYDKDFNNEADTPDNFQSRRPNTSFCFLDIRSPGLGDTAMYLCATSEPGGYGYTFGSGTRLTVV.

J is TRBJ1-6 and V is TRBV28, with D tentatively TRBD1 (6 bases). Between the trimmed V and J ends, which lost 10 bases and 6 bases, there was a span of 10 bases. Per germline, CDR1 MDHEN and CDR2 SYDVKM. This CDR3 contains 12 residues. CDR3 sequence reads: CATGGPNSPLHF. The CDR3 DNA follows: TGTGCCACCGGGGGGCCTAATTCACCCCTCCACTTT.

This chain uses TRBV4-3 with TRBJ2-1; tentatively, D is TRBD1 (6 bases). V was cut by 4 bases and J by 1 base, with 23 bases left in between. In germline, CDR1 is LGHNA, CDR2 YSLEER. CDR3 length: 19 residues. The CDR3 here is CASSLGFYREFISYNEQFF. Written as DNA, the CDR3 is TGCGCCAGCAGCCTAGGATTTTACAGGGAGTTCATATCCTACAATGAGCAGTTCTTC.